The 7 T cell receptor beta chains reported below all come from one sample, sequenced in a study of shared clonotypes between healthy human individuals. Libraries were prepared by immunoSEQ multiplex PCR; TCRdb keeps only in-frame clonotypes and omits some of them. Seen here are about 1.5 million clones, roughly 98% observed once, and the top ten hold around 0.47%. Sequencing was done on a sample of naive CD4+ T cells sorted from blood. Subset defined: CD45RA+ positively selected. Every receptor here comes from a man aged 25 to 45 in good health.

The rearrangement uses TRBV18 and TRBJ2-1, with 10 bases aligning to TRBD2. V lost 5 bases to trimming and J lost 7 bases; unmatched junction nucleotides: 11. The CDR3 totals 16 residues. Per the germline V gene, CDR1 is KGHSH and CDR2 is LQKENI. The CDR3 coding sequence is TGTGCCAGCTCAACCCAAACTAGCGGGATGATAAATGAGCAGTTCTTC. This encodes CASSTQTSGMINEQFF.

The genes are TRBV28 and TRBJ2-2; tentatively, D is TRBD2 (6 bases). CDR3 length: 13 residues. The germline V gene encodes CDR1 MDHEN and CDR2 SYDVKM. Trimming cost V 5 bases and J 6 bases, with 10 bases left between them. DNA for the CDR3: TGTGCCAGCAGTCTGGGACTGCCCGGGGAGCTGTTTTTT. Amino acid sequence: CASSLGLPGELFF.

This rearrangement joins TRBV6-1 to TRBJ2-7, with D possibly being TRBD2 (6 bases). There are 12 residues in the CDR3. The ends were cut back, 2 bases at V and 6 bases at J, with 8 bases in the middle. Germline values: CDR1 MNHNS, CDR2 SASEGT. CDR3 sequence (DNA): TGTGCCAGCAGTGAATGGGGAGGCGAGCAGTACTTC. Protein: CASSEWGGEQYF.

As for this clone: Within the sample, other DNA sequences also encode this same CDR3. The chain combines TRBV20-1 with TRBJ2-5, with D unclear. Germline values: CDR1 DFQATT, CDR2 SNEGSKA (reference sequence). V lost 6 bases to trimming and J lost 5 bases, with 10 bases between them. The CDR3 length is 11 residues. DNA for the CDR3: TGCAGTGCCCGGATAGGGGAGACCCAGTACTTC. Amino acids: CSARIGETQYF.

The chain carries TRBV19 and TRBJ2-5; D possibly corresponds to TRBD1 (5 bases). With 5 bases removed from V and 3 bases from J, the gap between germline ends came to 13 bases. Per germline, CDR1 LNHDA and CDR2 SQIVND (reference sequence). The CDR3 spans 14 residues. The CDR3 reads CASSVGHRKETQYF. CDR3 nucleotides: TGTGCCAGTAGTGTCGGACACCGGAAAGAGACCCAGTACTTC. Combining the CDR3 with reference TRBV19 and TRBJ2-5 gives the whole variable domain DGGITQSPKYLFRKEGQNVTLSCEQNLNHDAMYWYRQDPGQGLRLIYYSQIVNDFQKGDIAEGYSVSREKKESFPLTVTSAQKNPTAFYLCASSVGHRKETQYFGPGTRLLVL.

V gene TRBV29-1 combines with J gene TRBJ2-2; D is tentatively TRBD1 or TRBD2 (5 bases each). The CDR3 covers 14 residues. Trimming shortened V by 7 bases and J by 4 bases, and 16 bases separated the two germline ends. CDR1 is SQVTM and CDR2 is ANQGSEA in the germline V gene. The CDR3 spells CSGGFGGATGELFF. The CDR3 nucleotides read TGCAGCGGGGGGTTTGGTGGTGCCACCGGGGAGCTGTTTTTT.

The V and J genes are TRBV28 and TRBJ2-3; the D gene is possibly TRBD2 (7 bases). The germline V and J ends were trimmed by 3 bases and 8 bases, with 15 bases remaining between them. Looked up from germline, CDR1 is MDHEN and CDR2 is SYDVKM. The CDR3 has 14 residues. The CDR3 bases are TGTGCCAGCAGTTTGGGGGGCAGGGAGGGTACGCAGTATTTT. Translation gives CASSLGGREGTQYF. Filled out from reference TRBV28 and TRBJ2-3, the complete variable domain reads DVKVTQSSRYLVKRTGEKVFLECVQDMDHENMFWYRQDPGLGLRLIYFSYDVKMKEKGDIPEGYSVSREKKERFSLILESASTNQTSMYLCASSLGGREGTQYFGPGTRLTVL.